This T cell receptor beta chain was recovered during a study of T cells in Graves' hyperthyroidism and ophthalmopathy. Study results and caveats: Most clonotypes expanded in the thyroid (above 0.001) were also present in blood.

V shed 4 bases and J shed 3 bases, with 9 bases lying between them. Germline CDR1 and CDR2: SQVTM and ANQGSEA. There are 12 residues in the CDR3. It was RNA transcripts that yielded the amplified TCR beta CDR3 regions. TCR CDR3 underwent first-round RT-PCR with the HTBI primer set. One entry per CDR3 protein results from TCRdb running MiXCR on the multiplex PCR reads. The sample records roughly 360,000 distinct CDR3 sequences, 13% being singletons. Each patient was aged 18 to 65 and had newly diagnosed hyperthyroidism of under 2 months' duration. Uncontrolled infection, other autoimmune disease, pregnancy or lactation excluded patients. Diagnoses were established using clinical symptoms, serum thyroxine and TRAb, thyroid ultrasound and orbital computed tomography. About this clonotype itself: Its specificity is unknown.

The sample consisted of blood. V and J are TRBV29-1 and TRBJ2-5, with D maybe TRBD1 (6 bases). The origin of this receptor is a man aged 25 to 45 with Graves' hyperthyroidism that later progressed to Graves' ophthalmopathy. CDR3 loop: CSVGGQKETQYF. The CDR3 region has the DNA TGCAGCGTTGGTGGACAGAAAGAGACCCAGTACTTC.